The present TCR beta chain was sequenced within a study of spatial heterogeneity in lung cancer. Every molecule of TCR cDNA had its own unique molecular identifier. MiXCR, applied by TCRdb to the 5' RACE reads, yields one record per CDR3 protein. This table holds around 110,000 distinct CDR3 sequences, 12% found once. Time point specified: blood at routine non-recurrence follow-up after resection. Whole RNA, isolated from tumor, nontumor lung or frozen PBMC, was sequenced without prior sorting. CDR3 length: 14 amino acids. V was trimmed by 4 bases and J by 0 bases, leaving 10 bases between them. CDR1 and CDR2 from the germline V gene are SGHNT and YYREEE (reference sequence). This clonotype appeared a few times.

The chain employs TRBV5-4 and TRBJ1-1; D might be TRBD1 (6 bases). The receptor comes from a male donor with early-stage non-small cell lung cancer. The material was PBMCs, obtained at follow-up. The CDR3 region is CASSPDSLNTEAFF. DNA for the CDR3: TGTGCCAGCAGCCCGGACAGCCTGAACACTGAAGCTTTCTTT.